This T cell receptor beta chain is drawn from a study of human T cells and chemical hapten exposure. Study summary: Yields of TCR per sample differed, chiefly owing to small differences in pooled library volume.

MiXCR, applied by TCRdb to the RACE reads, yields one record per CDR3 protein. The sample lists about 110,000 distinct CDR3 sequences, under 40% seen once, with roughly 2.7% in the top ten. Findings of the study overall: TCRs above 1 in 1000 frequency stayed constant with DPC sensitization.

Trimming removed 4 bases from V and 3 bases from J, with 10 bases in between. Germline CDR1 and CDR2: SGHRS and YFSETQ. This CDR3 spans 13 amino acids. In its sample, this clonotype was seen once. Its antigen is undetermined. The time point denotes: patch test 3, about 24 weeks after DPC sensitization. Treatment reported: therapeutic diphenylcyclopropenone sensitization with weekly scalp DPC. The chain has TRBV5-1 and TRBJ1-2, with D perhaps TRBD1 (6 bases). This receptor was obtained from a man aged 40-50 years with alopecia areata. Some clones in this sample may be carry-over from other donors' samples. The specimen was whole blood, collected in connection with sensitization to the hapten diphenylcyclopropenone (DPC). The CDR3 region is CASSTGQYYGYTF. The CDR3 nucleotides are TGCGCCAGCAGCACAGGACAGTACTATGGCTACACCTTC.